This is a list of T cell receptor beta chains from one sample in a study of blood T cell repertoires in COVID-19. Clones were read by immunoSEQ multiplex PCR, and TCRdb kept only the in-frame ones, dropping some. The profile covers 110,000 or so clones, with roughly 75% appearing a single time and approximately 4.2% taken by the ten largest. Sequencing input: peripheral blood. The receptors were sampled from a human donor in a cohort sampled during active or convalescent COVID-19. The CDR3 runs from the conserved cysteine through the conserved F or W. Each record gives: D gene, clone size, V gene, J gene, CDR3 protein, CDR3 DNA. The D gene is left open where the match is weak. Rows may omit the clone size; those that give it use once, few, many or a size class.

NA	few	TRBV2	TRBJ2-7	CASSEQGYEQYF	TGTGCCAGCAGTGAACAGGGGTACGAGCAGTACTTC
TRBD1	few	TRBV7-2	TRBJ2-5	CASSDRGQETQYF	TGTGCCAGCAGCGACAGGGGGCAAGAGACCCAGTACTTC
NA	NA	TRBV24-1	TRBJ2-7	CATGGHQSYEQYF	TGTGCCACCGGGGGACATCAGTCCTACGAGCAGTACTTC
TRBD1	NA	TRBV7-9	TRBJ2-1	CASSHLGQGARNEQFF	TGTGCCAGCAGCCACTTGGGACAGGGGGCAAGGAATGAGCAGTTCTTC
NA	NA	TRBV9	TRBJ2-5	CASGRSGGPETQYF	TGTGCCAGTGGAAGGTCGGGGGGCCCTGAGACCCAGTACTTC
TRBD1	NA	TRBV7-8	TRBJ1-2	CASSSTGGRNYGYTF	TGTGCCAGCAGCTCTACAGGGGGGCGCAACTATGGCTACACCTTC
TRBD1	NA	TRBV27	TRBJ1-4	CASSLSRGLEKLFF	TGTGCCAGCAGTTTATCCAGGGGGCTTGAAAAACTGTTTTTT
NA	NA	TRBV27	TRBJ2-7	CASSLRVGTGDYEQYF	TGTGCCAGCAGCTTACGGGTCGGGACGGGGGATTACGAGCAGTACTTC
NA	NA	TRBV6-2/TRBV6-3	TRBJ2-2	CASSYGRVSNTGELFF	TGTGCCAGCAGTTACGGGCGGGTATCGAACACCGGGGAGCTGTTTTTT
TRBD2	NA	TRBV5-1	TRBJ2-1	CASSLETAGGSATRWFF	TGCGCCAGCAGCTTGGAGACGGCGGGGGGCTCCGCAACGAGGTGGTTCTTC
NA	NA	TRBV27	TRBJ1-1	CASSSDKYTEAFF	TGTGCCAGCAGTTCGGACAAGTACACTGAAGCTTTCTTT
NA	NA	TRBV19	TRBJ2-1	CASGTPAEQFF	TGTGCCAGCGGGACTCCCGCTGAGCAGTTCTTC
TRBD1	NA	TRBV10-3	TRBJ2-5	CAISGTGTSETQYF	TGTGCCATCAGTGGGACAGGGACTTCGGAGACCCAGTACTTC
TRBD1	NA	TRBV3-1/TRBV3-2	TRBJ1-1	CASSPRQGLQNTEAFF	TGTGCCAGCAGCCCCCGACAGGGGCTACAGAACACTGAAGCTTTCTTT
NA	NA	TRBV23-1	TRBJ2-7	CASSHNRVDYEQYF	TGCGCCAGCAGTCATAACCGGGTTGACTACGAGCAGTACTTC
TRBD2	NA	TRBV6-5	TRBJ2-5	CASSYSGSQETQYF	TGTGCCAGCAGTTATAGCGGGAGTCAAGAGACCCAGTACTTC
TRBD2	NA	TRBV6-2/TRBV6-3	TRBJ2-1	CASSYGLAGVNEQFF	TGTGCCAGCAGCTATGGGCTAGCGGGAGTTAATGAGCAGTTCTTC
NA	once	TRBV10-2	TRBJ2-7	CASSDPHGSPLGGQYF	TGCGCCAGCAGTGACCCCCACGGGTCACCCCTGGGGGGGCAGTACTTC
NA	NA	TRBV7-2	TRBJ2-3	CASSLGIGRGSTDTQYF	TGTGCCAGCAGCTTAGGCATCGGCAGGGGAAGCACAGATACGCAGTATTTT
TRBD1	NA	TRBV6-5	TRBJ1-5	CASRGTGGPFQPQHF	TGTGCCAGCAGGGGGACAGGGGGGCCTTTTCAGCCCCAGCATTTT
TRBD1	NA	TRBV2	TRBJ2-7	CASRPKQGSSYEQYF	TGTGCCAGCAGACCAAAACAGGGGTCTTCCTACGAGCAGTACTTC
TRBD1	NA	TRBV7-9	TRBJ2-7	CASSLAWDREYYEQYF	TGTGCCAGCAGCTTAGCGTGGGACAGGGAATACTACGAGCAGTACTTC
TRBD1	once	TRBV24-1	TRBJ1-2	CATSALTGGDYGYTF	TGTGCCACCAGTGCCTTGACAGGGGGCGACTATGGCTACACCTTC
NA	NA	TRBV5-1	TRBJ1-1	CASSLGGFTEAFF	TGCGCCAGCAGCTTGGGAGGGTTCACTGAAGCTTTCTTT
NA	NA	TRBV4-3	TRBJ1-1	CASSPTAVEEAFF	TGCGCCAGCAGCCCCACCGCAGTGGAGGAAGCTTTCTTT
NA	NA	TRBV29-1	TRBJ1-3	CSVEGLRGNTIYF	TGCAGCGTTGAAGGTCTGAGAGGAAACACCATATATTTT
NA	once	TRBV7-2	TRBJ1-2	CASSLGWRGGEGYTF	TGTGCCAGCAGCTTAGGGTGGAGGGGGGGCGAAGGCTACACCTTC
TRBD1	few	TRBV9	TRBJ2-1	CASSVQGDTPAYNEQFF	TGTGCCAGCAGCGTACAGGGGGATACCCCCGCCTACAATGAGCAGTTCTTC
TRBD1	NA	TRBV6-5	TRBJ2-1	CASRTPGGWDNEQFF	TGTGCCAGCAGGACTCCAGGGGGCTGGGACAATGAGCAGTTCTTC
NA	NA	TRBV16	TRBJ1-2	CASSPQTGSNGYTF	TGTGCCAGCAGCCCTCAAACAGGGAGTAATGGCTACACCTTC
NA	NA	TRBV18	TRBJ2-5	CASSPRGTETQYF	TGTGCCAGCTCACCTAGGGGGACGGAGACCCAGTACTTC
TRBD2	NA	TRBV2	TRBJ2-1	CASSSLWTSGINEQFF	TGTGCCAGCAGTTCTTTGTGGACTAGCGGGATCAATGAGCAGTTCTTC
NA	NA	TRBV5-6	TRBJ1-4	CASSWGQGEKLFF	TGTGCCAGCAGCTGGGGACAAGGTGAAAAACTGTTTTTT